This T cell receptor (beta chain) emerged from a study of technical replicates of blood from several donors. The protocol was immunoSEQ multiplex PCR, while the TCRdb copy is restricted to in-frame clones and leaves out a portion. In the table there are 72,000 or so clones, about 90% of which are singletons. This CDR3 is 13 amino acids long. The germline V and J ends were trimmed by 5 bases and 3 bases, with 11 bases remaining between them. From germline, CDR1 is ENHRY and CDR2 SYGVKD. Sequencing was performed on T cells isolated from PBMCs. The V and J genes are TRBV10-3 and TRBJ2-7; D is undetermined. The origin of this receptor is a human donor in good health. The CDR3 loop is CAISFSRSYEQYF. CDR3 in DNA: TGTGCCATCAGTTTTTCACGGAGCTACGAGCAGTACTTC.